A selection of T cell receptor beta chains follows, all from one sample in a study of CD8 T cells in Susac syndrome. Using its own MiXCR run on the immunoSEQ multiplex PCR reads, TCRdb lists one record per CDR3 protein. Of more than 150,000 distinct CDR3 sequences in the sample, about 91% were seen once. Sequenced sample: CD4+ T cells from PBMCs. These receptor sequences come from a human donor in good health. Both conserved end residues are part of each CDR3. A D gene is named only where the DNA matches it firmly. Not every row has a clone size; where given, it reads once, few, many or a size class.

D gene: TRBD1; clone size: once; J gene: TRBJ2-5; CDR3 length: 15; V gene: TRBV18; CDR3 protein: CASSPNEGARETQYF; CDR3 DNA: TGTGCCAGCTCACCAAACGAGGGGGCGAGAGAGACCCAGTACTTC
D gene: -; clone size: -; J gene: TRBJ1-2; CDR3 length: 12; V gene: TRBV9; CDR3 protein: CASSVGETRYTF; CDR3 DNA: TGTGCCAGCAGCGTAGGGGAGACGCGCTACACCTTC
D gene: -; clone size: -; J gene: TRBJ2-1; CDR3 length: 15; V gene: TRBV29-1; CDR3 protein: CSVTPGAGSYNEQFF; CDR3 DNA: TGCAGCGTGACCCCCGGAGCGGGCTCCTACAATGAGCAGTTCTTC
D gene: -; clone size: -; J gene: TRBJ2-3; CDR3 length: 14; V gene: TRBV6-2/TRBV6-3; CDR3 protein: CASSSLTGTDTQYF; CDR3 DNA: TGTGCCAGCAGTTCCCTGACAGGAACGGATACGCAGTATTTT
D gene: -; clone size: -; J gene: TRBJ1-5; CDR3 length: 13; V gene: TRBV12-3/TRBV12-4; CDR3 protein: CASRPQYNQPQHF; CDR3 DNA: TGTGCCAGCAGACCACAGTACAATCAGCCCCAGCATTTT
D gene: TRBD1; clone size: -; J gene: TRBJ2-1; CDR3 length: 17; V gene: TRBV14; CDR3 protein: CASSQDLADRGDDEQFF; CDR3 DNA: TGTGCCAGCAGCCAAGATTTGGCGGACAGGGGGGACGATGAGCAGTTCTTC
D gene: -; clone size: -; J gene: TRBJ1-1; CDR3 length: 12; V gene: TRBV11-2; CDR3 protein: CASSLATGEAFF; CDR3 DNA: TGTGCCAGCAGCTTAGCGACAGGTGAAGCTTTCTTT
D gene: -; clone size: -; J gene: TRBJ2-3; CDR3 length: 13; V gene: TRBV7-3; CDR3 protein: CASSFTETDTQYF; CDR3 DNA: TGTGCCAGCAGCTTTACTGAAACAGATACGCAGTATTTT
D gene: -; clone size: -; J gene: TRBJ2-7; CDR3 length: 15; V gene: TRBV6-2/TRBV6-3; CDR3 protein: CASRKGQKKTYEQYF; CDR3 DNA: TGTGCCAGCAGAAAAGGACAGAAGAAAACCTACGAGCAGTACTTC
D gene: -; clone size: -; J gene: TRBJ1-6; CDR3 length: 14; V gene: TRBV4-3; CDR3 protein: CASSQDLTLSPLHF; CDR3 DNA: TGCGCCAGCAGCCAGGATTTGACACTTTCACCCCTCCACTTT
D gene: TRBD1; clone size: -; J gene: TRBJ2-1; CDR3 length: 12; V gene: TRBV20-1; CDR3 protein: CSARIQGYEQFF; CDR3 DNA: TGCAGTGCTAGGATACAGGGGTATGAGCAGTTCTTC
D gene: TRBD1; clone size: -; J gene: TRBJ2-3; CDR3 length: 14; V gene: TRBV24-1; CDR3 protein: CATNPGQATDTQYF; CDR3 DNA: TGTGCCACCAATCCGGGACAGGCAACAGATACGCAGTATTTT
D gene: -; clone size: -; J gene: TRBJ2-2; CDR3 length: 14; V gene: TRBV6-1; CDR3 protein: CASSGRANTGELFF; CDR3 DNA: TGTGCCAGCAGTGGCCGGGCAAACACCGGGGAGCTGTTTTTT
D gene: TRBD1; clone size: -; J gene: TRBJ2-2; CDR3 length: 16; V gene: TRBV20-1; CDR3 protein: CSASRTGGTNTGELFF; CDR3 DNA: TGCAGTGCTAGTAGGACAGGGGGGACGAACACCGGGGAGCTGTTTTTT
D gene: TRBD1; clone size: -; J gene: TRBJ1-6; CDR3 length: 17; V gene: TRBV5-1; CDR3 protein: CASSLAQGALNNSPLHF; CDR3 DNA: TGCGCCAGCAGCTTGGCACAGGGGGCTCTGAATAATTCACCCCTCCACTTT
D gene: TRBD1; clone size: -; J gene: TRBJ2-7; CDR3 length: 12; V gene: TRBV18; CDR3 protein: CATGQGRHEQYF; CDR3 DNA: TGTGCCACCGGACAGGGTAGACACGAGCAGTACTTC
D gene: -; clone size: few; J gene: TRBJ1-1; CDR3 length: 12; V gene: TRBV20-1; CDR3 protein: CSASGGNTEAFF; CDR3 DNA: TGCAGTGCTAGTGGGGGGAACACTGAAGCTTTCTTT
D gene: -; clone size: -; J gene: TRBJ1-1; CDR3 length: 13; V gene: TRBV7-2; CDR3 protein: CASSLDRFTEAFF; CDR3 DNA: TGTGCCAGCAGCCTAGACAGGTTCACTGAAGCTTTCTTT
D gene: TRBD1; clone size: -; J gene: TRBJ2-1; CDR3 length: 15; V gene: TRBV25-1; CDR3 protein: CASSDPGTGLYEQFF; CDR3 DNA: TGTGCCAGCAGTGATCCCGGGACAGGCCTCTATGAGCAGTTCTTC
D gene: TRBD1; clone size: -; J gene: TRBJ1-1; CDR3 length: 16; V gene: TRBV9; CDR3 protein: CASSVGMTGRNTEAFF; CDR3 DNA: TGTGCCAGCAGCGTAGGGATGACAGGGCGGAACACTGAAGCTTTCTTT
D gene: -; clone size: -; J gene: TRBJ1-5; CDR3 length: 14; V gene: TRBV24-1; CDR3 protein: CATSDARGGRPQHF; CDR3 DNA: TGTGCCACCAGTGATGCCCGGGGGGGACGGCCCCAGCATTTT
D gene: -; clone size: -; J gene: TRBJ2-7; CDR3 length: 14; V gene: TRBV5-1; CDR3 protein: CASSSTGSSYEQYF; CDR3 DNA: TGCGCCAGCAGCTCCACAGGGAGCTCCTACGAGCAGTACTTC
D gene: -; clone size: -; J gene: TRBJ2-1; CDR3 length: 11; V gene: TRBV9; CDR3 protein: CASNNGNEQFF; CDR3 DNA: TGTGCCAGCAACAACGGAAATGAGCAGTTCTTC
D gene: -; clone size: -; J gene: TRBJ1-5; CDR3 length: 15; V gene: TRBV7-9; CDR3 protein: CASSLQGFGNQPQHF; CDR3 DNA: TGTGCCAGCAGCTTACAAGGATTCGGCAATCAGCCCCAGCATTTT
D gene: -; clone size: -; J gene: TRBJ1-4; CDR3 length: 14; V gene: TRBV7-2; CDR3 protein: CASSEQAGNEKLFF; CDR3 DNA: TGTGCCAGCAGCGAACAGGCCGGTAATGAAAAACTGTTTTTT
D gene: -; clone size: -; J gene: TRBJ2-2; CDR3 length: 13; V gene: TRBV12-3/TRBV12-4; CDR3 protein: CATNGAAGGELFF; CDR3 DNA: TGTGCCACCAACGGGGCCGCCGGCGGGGAGCTGTTTTTT
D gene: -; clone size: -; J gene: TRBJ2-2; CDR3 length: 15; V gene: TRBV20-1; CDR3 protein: CSARTAGATSGELFF; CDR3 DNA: TGCAGTGCTAGAACCGCGGGGGCCACGTCTGGGGAGCTGTTTTTT
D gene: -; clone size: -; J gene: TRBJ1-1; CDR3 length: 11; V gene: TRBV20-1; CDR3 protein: CSVQQNTEAFF; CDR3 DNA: TGCAGTGTACAGCAGAACACTGAAGCTTTCTTT
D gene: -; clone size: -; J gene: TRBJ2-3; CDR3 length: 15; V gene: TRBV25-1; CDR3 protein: CASSEPIGLLDTQYF; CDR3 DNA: TGTGCCAGCAGTGAACCAATCGGACTGCTGGATACGCAGTATTTT
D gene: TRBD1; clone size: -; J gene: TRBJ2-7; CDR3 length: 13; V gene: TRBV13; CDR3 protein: CASSGTVLWEQYF; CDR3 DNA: TGTGCCAGCAGCGGGACAGTTCTTTGGGAGCAGTACTTC
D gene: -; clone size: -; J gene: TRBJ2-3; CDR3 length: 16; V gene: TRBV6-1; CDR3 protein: CASIPVPRRGTDTQYF; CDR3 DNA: TGTGCCAGCATCCCGGTCCCGCGTAGAGGCACAGATACGCAGTATTTT
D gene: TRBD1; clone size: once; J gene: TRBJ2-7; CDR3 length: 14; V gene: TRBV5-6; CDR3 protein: CASSSTKQGYEQYF; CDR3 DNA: TGTGCCAGCAGTTCAACCAAACAGGGGTACGAGCAGTACTTC
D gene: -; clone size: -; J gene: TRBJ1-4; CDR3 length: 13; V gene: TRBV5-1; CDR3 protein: CASRFQGSEKLFF; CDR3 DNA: TGCGCCAGCAGGTTTCAGGGGAGTGAAAAACTGTTTTTT